Below are 4 T cell receptor beta chains sequenced from a single sample in a study of cytomegalovirus exposure and HLA in healthy donors. Measured with immunoSEQ multiplex PCR; TCRdb has only the in-frame clones, and not every one. The sample contains about 160,000 clones, more than 75% of which appear only once. Sequences were obtained from PBMCs. The source of these receptors is a man aged 18-30 years in good health and CMV-seronegative.

The V gene is TRBV2, the J gene TRBJ2-7; D is perhaps TRBD1 (5 bases). The CDR3 length is 15 residues. Germline CDR1 SNHLY, CDR2 FYNNEI. V shed 3 bases and J shed 2 bases, with 14 bases lying between them. The DNA of the CDR3 is TGTGCCAGCAGTGAGTGGCACAGGATTACCTACGAGCAGTACTTC. Residues: CASSEWHRITYEQYF.

This chain uses TRBV27 with TRBJ2-2; 12 nucleotides line up with TRBD2. Unmatched junction bases numbered 8, after V lost 10 bases and J lost 5 bases. The germline gives CDR1 MNHEY, CDR2 SMNVEV (reference sequence). This CDR3 comprises 15 residues. CDR3 in DNA: TGTGCCACTGCTCTAGCGGGAGGGAGTACCGGGGAGCTGTTTTTT. Encoded protein: CATALAGGSTGELFF.

This clone appeared once. The rearrangement joins TRBV5-6 to TRBJ2-3; D ambiguous. V lost 6 bases, J lost 7 bases, and 9 bases lay in between. Germline CDR1 SGHDT, CDR2 YYEEEE. CDR3 length: 11 amino acids. CDR3: CASTSENTQYF. The CDR3 nucleotides are TGTGCCAGCACCTCGGAGAATACGCAGTATTTT.

Written as DNA, the CDR3 is TGTGCCAGCAGCGTAGCGAGGGATCGAGAAAAACTGTTTTTT. Protein sequence: CASSVARDREKLFF. The chain employs TRBV9 and TRBJ1-4; D not resolved. Germline V gene data show CDR1 as SGDLS and CDR2 as YYNGEE. This CDR3 has 14 residues. The ends were cut back, 0 bases at V and 8 bases at J, with 11 bases in the middle.